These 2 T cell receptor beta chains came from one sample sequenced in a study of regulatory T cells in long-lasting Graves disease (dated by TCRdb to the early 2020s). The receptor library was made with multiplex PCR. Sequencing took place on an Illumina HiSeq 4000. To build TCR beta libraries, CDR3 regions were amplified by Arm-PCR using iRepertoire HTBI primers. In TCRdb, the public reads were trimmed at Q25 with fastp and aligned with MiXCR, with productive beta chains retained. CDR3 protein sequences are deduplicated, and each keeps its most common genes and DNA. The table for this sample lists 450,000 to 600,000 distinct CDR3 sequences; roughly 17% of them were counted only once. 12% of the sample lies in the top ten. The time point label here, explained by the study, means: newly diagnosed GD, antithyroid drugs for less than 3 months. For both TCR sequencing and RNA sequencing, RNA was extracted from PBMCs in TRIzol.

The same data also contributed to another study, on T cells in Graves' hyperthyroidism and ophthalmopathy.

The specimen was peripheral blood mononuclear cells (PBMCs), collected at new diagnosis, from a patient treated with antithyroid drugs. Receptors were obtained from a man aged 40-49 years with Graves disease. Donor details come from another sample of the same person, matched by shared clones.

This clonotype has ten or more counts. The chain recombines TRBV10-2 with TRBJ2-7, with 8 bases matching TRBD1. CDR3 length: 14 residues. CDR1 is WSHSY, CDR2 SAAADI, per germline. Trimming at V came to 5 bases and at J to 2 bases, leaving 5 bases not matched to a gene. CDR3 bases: TGCGCCAGCAGTCGGGGCAGGGGGCCCTACGAGCAGTACTTC. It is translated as CASSRGRGPYEQYF.

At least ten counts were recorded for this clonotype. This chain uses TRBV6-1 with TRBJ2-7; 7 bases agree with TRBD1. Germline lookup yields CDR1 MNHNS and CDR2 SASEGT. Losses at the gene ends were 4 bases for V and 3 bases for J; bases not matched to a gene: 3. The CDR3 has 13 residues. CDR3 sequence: CASSAGDSYEQYF. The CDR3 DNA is TGTGCCAGCAGTGCCGGGGACAGCTACGAGCAGTACTTC.